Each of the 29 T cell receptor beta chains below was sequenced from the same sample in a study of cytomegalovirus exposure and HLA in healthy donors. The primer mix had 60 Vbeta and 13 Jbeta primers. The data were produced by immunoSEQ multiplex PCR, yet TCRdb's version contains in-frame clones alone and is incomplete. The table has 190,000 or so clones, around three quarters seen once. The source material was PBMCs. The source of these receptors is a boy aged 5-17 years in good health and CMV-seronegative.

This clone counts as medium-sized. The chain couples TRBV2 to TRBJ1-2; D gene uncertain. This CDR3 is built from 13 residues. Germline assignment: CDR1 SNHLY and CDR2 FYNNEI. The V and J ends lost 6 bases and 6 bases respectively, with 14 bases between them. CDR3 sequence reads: CASRETTQHGYTF. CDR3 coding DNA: TGTGCCAGCAGAGAGACAACCCAACATGGCTACACCTTC.

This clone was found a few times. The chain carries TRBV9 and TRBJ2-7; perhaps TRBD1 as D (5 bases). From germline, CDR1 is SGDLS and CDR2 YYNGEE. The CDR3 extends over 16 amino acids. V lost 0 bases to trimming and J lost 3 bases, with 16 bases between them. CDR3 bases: TGTGCCAGCAGCGTAGATCAAGATGGGGCAGTCTACGAGCAGTACTTC. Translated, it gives CASSVDQDGAVYEQYF. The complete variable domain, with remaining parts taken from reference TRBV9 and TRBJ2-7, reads DSGVTQTPKHLITATGQRVTLRCSPRSGDLSVYWYQQSLDQGLQFLIQYYNGEERAKGNILERFSAQQFPDLHSELNLSSLELGDSALYFCASSVDQDGAVYEQYFGPGTRLTVT.

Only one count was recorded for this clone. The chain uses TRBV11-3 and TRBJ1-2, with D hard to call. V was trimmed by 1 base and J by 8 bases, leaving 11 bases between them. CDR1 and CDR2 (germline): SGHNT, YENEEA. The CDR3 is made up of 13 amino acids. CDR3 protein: CASSLAAFGGYTF. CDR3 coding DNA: TGTGCCAGCAGCTTAGCAGCCTTCGGGGGCTACACCTTC.

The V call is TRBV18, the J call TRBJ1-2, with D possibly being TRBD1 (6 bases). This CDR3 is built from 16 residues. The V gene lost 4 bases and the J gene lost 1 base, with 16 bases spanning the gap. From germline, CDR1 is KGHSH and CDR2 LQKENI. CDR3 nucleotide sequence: TGTGCCAGCTCACTTCGTACAGGGTTGGATAACTATGGCTACACCTTC. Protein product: CASSLRTGLDNYGYTF.

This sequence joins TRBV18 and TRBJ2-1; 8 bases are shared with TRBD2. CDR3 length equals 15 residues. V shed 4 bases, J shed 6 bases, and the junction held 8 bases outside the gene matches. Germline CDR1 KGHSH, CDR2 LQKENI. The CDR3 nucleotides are TGTGCCAGCTCACTCTCAGGACTAGCTGGCAATGAGCAGTTCTTC. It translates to CASSLSGLAGNEQFF.

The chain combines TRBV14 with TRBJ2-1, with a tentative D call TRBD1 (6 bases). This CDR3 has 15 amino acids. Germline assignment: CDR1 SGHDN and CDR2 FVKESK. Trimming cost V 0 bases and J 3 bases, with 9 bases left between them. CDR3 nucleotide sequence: TGTGCCAGCAGCCAAGAGGACAGTCTCTACAATGAGCAGTTCTTC. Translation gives CASSQEDSLYNEQFF.

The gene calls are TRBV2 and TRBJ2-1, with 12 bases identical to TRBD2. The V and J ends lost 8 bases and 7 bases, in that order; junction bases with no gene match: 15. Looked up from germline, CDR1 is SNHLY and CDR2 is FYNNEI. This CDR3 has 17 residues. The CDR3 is CASEGLAGGRSGNEQFF. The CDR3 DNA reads TGTGCCAGCGAGGGGCTAGCGGGGGGGCGGTCAGGAAATGAGCAGTTCTTC.

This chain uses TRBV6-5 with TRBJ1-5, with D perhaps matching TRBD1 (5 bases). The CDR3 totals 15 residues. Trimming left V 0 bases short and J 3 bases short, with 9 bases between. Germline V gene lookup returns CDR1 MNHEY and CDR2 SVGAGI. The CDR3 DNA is TGTGCCAGCAGTTACTCTCGGGGGGTCAATCAGCCCCAGCATTTT. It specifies CASSYSRGVNQPQHF.

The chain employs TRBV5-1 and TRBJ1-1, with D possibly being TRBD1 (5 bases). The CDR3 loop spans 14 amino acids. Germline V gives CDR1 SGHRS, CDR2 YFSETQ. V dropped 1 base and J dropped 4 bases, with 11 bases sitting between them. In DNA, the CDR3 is TGCGCCAGCAGCTTGTCGGGGGACTTCACTGAAGCTTTCTTT. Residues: CASSLSGDFTEAFF.

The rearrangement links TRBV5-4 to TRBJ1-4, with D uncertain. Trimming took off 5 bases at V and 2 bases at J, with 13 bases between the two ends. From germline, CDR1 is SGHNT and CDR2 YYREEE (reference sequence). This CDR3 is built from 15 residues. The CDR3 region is CASSSYASTNEKLFF. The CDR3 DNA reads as TGTGCCAGCAGTTCTTATGCGTCCACTAATGAAAAACTGTTTTTT. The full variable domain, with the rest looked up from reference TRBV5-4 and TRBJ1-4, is ETGVTQSPTHLIKTRGQQVTLRCSSQSGHNTVSWYQQALGQGPQFIFQYYREEENGRGNFPPRFSGLQFPNYSSELNVNALELDDSALYLCASSSYASTNEKLFFGSGTQLSVL.

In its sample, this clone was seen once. The CDR3 here is CATTRQGTMNTEAFF. The CDR3 DNA is TGTGCCACCACAAGACAGGGGACTATGAACACTGAAGCTTTCTTT. This chain links TRBV6-1 with TRBJ1-1; TRBD1 matches 8 bases. Germline assignment: CDR1 MNHNS and CDR2 SASEGT. V gave up 10 bases and J gave up 0 bases; unmatched junction bases: 10. The CDR3 sequence is 15 residues long.

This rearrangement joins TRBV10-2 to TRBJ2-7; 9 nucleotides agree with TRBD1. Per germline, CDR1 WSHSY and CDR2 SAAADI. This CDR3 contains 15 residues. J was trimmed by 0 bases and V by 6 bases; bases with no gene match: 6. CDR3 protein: CASRSGTGLSYEQYF. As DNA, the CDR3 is TGCGCCAGCAGGTCCGGGACAGGGCTCTCCTACGAGCAGTACTTC.

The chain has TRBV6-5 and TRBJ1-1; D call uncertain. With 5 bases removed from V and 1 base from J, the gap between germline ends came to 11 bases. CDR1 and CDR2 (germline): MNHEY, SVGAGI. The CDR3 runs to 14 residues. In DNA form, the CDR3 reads TGTGCCAGCAGTGACCCGGCGGGGAACACTGAAGCTTTCTTT. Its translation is CASSDPAGNTEAFF.

The CDR3 DNA is TGTGCCAGCAGCCAAGTCGCCATCCTCGGGGGACCCGGAACAGATACGCAGTATTTT. Translating gives CASSQVAILGGPGTDTQYF. The J gene is TRBJ2-3, the V gene TRBV4-2; tentatively, D is TRBD2 (6 bases). The germline V gene has CDR1 LGHNA and CDR2 YNFKEQ. This CDR3 comprises 19 residues. Trimming left V 1 base short and J 3 bases short, with 23 bases between.

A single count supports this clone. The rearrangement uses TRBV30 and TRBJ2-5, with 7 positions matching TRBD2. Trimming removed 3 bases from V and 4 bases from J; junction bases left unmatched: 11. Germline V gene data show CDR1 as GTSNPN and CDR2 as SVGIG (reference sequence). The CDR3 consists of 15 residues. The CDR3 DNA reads TGTGCCTGGAGGGGCGGGAGATCACGCGTAGAGACCCAGTACTTC. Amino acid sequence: CAWRGGRSRVETQYF. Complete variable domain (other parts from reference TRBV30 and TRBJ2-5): SQTIHQWPATLVQPVGSPLSLECTVEGTSNPNLYWYRQAAGRGLQLLFYSVGIGQISSEVPQNLSASRPQDRQFILSSKKLLLSDSGFYLCAWRGGRSRVETQYFGPGTRLLVL.

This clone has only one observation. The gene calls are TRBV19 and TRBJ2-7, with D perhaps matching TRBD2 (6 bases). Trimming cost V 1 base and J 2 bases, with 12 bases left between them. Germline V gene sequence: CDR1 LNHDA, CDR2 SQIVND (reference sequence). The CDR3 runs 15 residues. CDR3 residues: CASSIAMGLTYEQYF. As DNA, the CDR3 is TGTGCCAGTAGTATAGCCATGGGACTGACCTACGAGCAGTACTTC.

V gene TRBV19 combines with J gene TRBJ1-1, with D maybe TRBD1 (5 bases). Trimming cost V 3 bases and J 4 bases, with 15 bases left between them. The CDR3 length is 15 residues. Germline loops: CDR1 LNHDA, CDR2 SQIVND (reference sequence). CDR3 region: CASSINGAGGTEAFF. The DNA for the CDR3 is TGTGCCAGTAGTATCAATGGGGCGGGGGGCACTGAAGCTTTCTTT.

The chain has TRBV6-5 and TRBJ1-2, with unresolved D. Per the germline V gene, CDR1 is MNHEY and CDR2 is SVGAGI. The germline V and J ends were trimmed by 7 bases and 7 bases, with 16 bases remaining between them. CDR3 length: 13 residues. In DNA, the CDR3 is TGTGCCAGCACCCCCCGAGTGGGAGGTGGCTACACCTTC. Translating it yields CASTPRVGGGYTF.

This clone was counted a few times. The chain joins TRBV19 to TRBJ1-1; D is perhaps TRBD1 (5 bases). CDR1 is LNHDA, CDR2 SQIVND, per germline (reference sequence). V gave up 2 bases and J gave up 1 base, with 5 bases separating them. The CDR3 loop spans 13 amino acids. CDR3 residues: CASSIQGNTEAFF. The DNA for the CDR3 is TGTGCCAGTAGTATACAGGGGAACACTGAAGCTTTCTTT.

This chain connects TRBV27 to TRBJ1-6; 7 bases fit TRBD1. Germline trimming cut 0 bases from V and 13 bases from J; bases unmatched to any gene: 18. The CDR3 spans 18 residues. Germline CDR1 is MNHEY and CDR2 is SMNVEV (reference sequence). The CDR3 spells CASSLSIGGRLPKGPLHF. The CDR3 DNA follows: TGTGCCAGCAGTTTATCGATAGGGGGCCGACTACCAAAGGGGCCCCTCCACTTT.

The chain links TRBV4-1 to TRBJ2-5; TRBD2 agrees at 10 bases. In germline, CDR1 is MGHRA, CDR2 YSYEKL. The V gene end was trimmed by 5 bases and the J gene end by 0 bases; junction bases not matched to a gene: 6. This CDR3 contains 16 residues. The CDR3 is CASSKAGLADQETQYF. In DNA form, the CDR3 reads TGCGCCAGCAGCAAAGCCGGACTAGCGGACCAAGAGACCCAGTACTTC.

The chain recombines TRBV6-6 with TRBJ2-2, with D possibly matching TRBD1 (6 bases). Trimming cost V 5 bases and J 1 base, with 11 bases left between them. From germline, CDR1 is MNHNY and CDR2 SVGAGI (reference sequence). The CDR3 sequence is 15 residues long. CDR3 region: CASSRGTMNTGELFF. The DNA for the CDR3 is TGTGCCAGCAGTAGAGGGACAATGAACACCGGGGAGCTGTTTTTT.

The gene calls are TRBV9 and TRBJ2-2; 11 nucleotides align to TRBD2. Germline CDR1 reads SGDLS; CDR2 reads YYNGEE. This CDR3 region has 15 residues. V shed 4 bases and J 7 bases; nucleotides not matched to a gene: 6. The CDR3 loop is CASSFSGGAIGELFF. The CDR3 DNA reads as TGTGCCAGCAGCTTTAGCGGGGGGGCCATCGGGGAGCTGTTTTTT.

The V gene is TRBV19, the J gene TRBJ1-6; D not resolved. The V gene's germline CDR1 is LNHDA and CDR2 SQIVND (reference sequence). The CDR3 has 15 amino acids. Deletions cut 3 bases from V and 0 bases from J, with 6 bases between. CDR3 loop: CASSIQHSYNSPLHF. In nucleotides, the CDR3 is TGTGCCAGTAGTATTCAACACTCCTATAATTCACCCCTCCACTTT.

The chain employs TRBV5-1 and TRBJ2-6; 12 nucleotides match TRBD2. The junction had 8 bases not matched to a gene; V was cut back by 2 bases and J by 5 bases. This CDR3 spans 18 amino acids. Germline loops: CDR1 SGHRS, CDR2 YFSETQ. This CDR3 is CASSFGLAGTLRANVLTF. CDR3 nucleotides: TGCGCCAGCAGCTTCGGACTAGCGGGAACTCTGAGGGCCAACGTCCTGACTTTC.

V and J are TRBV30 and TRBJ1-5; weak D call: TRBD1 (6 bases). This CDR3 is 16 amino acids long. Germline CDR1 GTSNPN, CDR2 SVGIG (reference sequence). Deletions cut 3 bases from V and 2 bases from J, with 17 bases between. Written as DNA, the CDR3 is TGTGCCTGGAGGGCGACAGGAGGCGGTGGCAATCAGCCCCAGCATTTT. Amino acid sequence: CAWRATGGGGNQPQHF.

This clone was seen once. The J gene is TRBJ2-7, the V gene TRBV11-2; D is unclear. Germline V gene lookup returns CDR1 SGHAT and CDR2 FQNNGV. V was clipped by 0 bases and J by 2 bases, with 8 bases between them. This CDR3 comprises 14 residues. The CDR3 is CASSLDPPPYEQYF. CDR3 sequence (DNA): TGTGCCAGCAGCTTAGATCCTCCCCCCTACGAGCAGTACTTC.

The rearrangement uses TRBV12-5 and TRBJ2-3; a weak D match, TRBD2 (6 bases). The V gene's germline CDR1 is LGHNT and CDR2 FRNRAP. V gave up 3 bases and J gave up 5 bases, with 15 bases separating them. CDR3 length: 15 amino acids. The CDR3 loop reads CASGFPHGGIDTQYF. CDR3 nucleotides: TGTGCTAGTGGTTTCCCCCACGGGGGTATAGATACGCAGTATTTT.

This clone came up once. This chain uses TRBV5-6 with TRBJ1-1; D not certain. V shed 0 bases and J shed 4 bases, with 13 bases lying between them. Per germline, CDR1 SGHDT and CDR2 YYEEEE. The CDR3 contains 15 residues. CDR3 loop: CASSLVGLGGTEAFF. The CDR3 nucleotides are TGTGCCAGCAGCTTGGTGGGTCTCGGAGGCACTGAAGCTTTCTTT.